What follows describes a single TCR beta chain. What this receptor recognizes is not known. No base-level quality is on record; no much larger clone is a single base apart. This entry comes from a study of blood T cell repertoires in COVID-19 (dated by TCRdb to 2020 to 2022). Context from the whole study: Collaborator samples came from the United States, Italy and Spain and covered acute and convalescent phases of COVID-19. A de-identified subject ID, COVID-19 status, age in years and sex were almost always included in the sample metadata. The material from the prospective study consisted of cDNA or gDNA derived from T cells, B-cell-depleted T cells, or PBMCs. The repertoires were released in a freely available public database meant as a resource for research on the immune response to SARS-CoV-2. Where available, HLA class I and class II types were taken from metadata supplied by the sample provider and were not determined by assay-based typing. The dataset comprised deeply sampled blood TCRbeta repertoires from subjects exposed to, actively infected with, or recovered from COVID-19. Samples came from the ongoing ImmuneRACE study (first 160 participants) plus 1,254 subjects from 6 global collaborators. What the authors observed across the whole study: The amount of clinical and demographic metadata varied by source and participant and was provided uncurated.

TCRbeta CDR3 regions were amplified from genomic DNA by means of the immunoSEQ Assay, a bias-controlled multiplex PCR. As for the authors' bioinformatics: Within the assay, amplification of reference gene primers was used to estimate how many nucleated cells each sample contained. Sequence reads were collapsed and filtered to measure the absolute abundance of every unique TCRbeta CDR3 rearrangement. For each sample, productive Simpson clonality was calculated by taking the square root of Simpson's diversity index across productive rearrangements. As stored in TCRdb, this immuneACCESS dataset retains in-frame rearrangements with V and J assigned. A fraction of the clones does not appear; measured against another copy, unresolved V genes explain less than half of the discrepancy, and the remainder lacks a known reason. Clonal size and the V and J genes are those of that table, whereas D and trimming came from the DNA. This sample is represented by around 200,000 clones; 80% to 90% of them were singletons. The top ten hold 9% to 12% of the sample.

Participants in the prospective study were enrolled through a virtual design, were aged 18 to 89 years, and lived in 24 United States geographic areas. In the prospective study, cohorts were assigned on the basis of participant-reported clinical history obtained from a screening survey and a study questionnaire. Each participant in the prospective study had whole blood, serum and a nasopharyngeal or oropharyngeal swab collected by mobile phlebotomists. Over an approximately 2-month period, participants in the prospective study had the option of providing additional blood draws and questionnaires. Before DNA extraction, prospective study blood samples were shipped either frozen or at room temperature. The CDR1 and CDR2 encoded by the germline V gene are SGHTA and FQGNSA. From its cysteine to its phenylalanine, the CDR3 spans 14 amino acids. Kept here is only the CDR3 DNA, which spans 42 bases and is read in frame from base 1. A distance of 5 bases separates the germline ends of V and J, which lose 1 base and 1 base respectively.

This clonotype was sampled from a man younger than 35 with acute COVID-19. The sequencing input was PBMCs or T cells enriched from blood (not recorded which). The rearranged chain carries TRBV7-2 and TRBJ1-3; the D gene assignment is ambiguous. The CDR3: CASSLGASGNTIYF. The bases read TGTGCCAGCAGCTTAGGGGCATCTGGAAACACCATATATTTT. Beyond the CDR3, the reference TRBV7-2 and TRBJ1-3 genes provide the residues; the full variable domain reads: GAGVSQSPSNKVTEKGKDVELRCDPISGHTALYWYRQSLGQGLEFLIYFQGNSAPDKSGLPSDRFSAERTGGSVSTLTIQRTQQEDSAVYLCASSLGASGNTIYFGEGSWLTVV.